The entry that follows covers one TCR beta chain sequence. Its cognate antigen is unknown. Clones were sequenced by immunoSEQ multiplex PCR, and TCRdb holds only the in-frame ones, with some missing. The repertoire includes more than 85,000 clones, approximately 95% of them detected once, and 0.85% to 0.95% sits in the top ten. The CDR3 has 15 amino acids. Germline lookup yields CDR1 SGHTA and CDR2 FQGNSA. The ends were cut back, 1 base at V and 7 bases at J, with 17 bases in the middle. This entry belongs to a study of cytomegalovirus exposure and HLA in healthy donors. Study findings and constraints: Usually a TCR sequence was rare, but some public TCRs were found in many donors.

The sequenced sample was PBMCs. This sequence originates from a young woman in good health and CMV-seronegative. The chain employs TRBV7-2 and TRBJ2-7, with D possibly TRBD1 on 5 matching bases. CDR3: CASSLDAGNPREQYF. CDR3 nucleotides: TGTGCCAGCAGCTTAGACGCAGGGAATCCTCGGGAGCAGTACTTC.